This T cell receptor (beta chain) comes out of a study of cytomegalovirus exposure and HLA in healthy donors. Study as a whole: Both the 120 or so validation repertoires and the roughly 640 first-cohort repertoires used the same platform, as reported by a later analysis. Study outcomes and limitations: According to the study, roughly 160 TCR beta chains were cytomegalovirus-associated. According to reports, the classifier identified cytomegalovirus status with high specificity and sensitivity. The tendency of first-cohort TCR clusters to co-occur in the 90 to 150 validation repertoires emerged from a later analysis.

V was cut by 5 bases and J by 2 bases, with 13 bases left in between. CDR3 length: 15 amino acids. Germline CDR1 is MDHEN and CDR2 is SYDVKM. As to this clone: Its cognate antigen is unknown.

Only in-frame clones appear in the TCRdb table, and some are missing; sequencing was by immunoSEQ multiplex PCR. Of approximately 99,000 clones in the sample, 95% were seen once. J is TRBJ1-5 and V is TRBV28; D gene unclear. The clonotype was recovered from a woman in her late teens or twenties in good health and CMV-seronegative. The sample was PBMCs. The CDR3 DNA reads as TGTGCCAGCAGTGCCGAGGGAGTTGGCAATCAGCCCCAGCATTTT. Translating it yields CASSAEGVGNQPQHF.